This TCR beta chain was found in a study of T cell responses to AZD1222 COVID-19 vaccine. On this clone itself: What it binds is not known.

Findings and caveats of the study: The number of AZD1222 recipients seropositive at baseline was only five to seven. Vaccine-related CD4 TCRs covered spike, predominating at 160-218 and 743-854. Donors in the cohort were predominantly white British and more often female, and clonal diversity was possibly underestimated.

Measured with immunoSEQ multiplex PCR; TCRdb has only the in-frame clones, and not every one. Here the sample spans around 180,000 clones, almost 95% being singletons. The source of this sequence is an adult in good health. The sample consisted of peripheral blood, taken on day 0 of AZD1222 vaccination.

The CDR3 region has the DNA TGCGCCAGCAGCCGCCTACCAGACAGGAAGCTTTATGGCTACACCTTC. Translation: CASSRLPDRKLYGYTF. This chain connects TRBV5-1 to TRBJ1-2, with D possibly matching TRBD1 (6 bases). This CDR3 has 16 residues. Deletions cut 4 bases from V and 5 bases from J, with 21 bases between. Germline V gives CDR1 SGHRS, CDR2 YFSETQ.